Below, 21 T cell receptor beta chains from the same sample are listed, as sequenced in a study of breast tumors, draining lymph nodes, adjacent tissues. The lymph nodes were axillary draining lymph nodes from breast cancer patients. From the multiplex PCR reads, TCRdb called clonotypes with MiXCR, one entry per CDR3 protein. Altogether around 300,000 distinct CDR3 sequences are present, roughly 30% being singletons, with the ten largest covering 0.85% to 1.3%. The sequencing input was axillary lymph node tissue. These receptors all stem from a female donor with breast cancer. Some clones in this sample may be carry-over from other donors' samples.

This clonotype came up a few times. The germline gene is not matched at one end of the junction; a read error may be the cause. The gene calls are TRBV7-7 and TRBJ2-2; TRBD1 is a possible D gene (7 bases). Germline assignment: CDR1 SSHAT and CDR2 FNYEAQ (reference sequence). The CDR3 sequence is 19 residues long. CDR3 residues: CASSKFPQTGDSNPGELFF. The CDR3 DNA reads TGTGCTAGCAGCAAATTCCCTCAAACAGGGGACTCGAACCCCGGGGAGCTGTTTTTT.

Comments on this clonotype: One base away lies a much larger clone, so this may be a sequencing read error. The rearrangement links TRBV7-3 to TRBJ2-7; 11 positions agree with TRBD2. The CDR3 is 15 amino acids. Germline V CDR1 and CDR2: SGHTA, FQGTGA. CDR3 in DNA: TGTACCAGCAGCGCGGGACTAGCGGAGGTCTACGAGCAGTACTTC. As protein: CTSSAGLAEVYEQYF.

CDR3 sequence reads: CASSIDRGETQHF. In DNA, the CDR3 is TGTGCCAGTAGTATTGACAGGGGGGAGACCCAGCATTTT. The chain joins TRBV19 to TRBJ1-5, with 9 bases aligning to TRBD1. Looked up from germline, CDR1 is LNHDA and CDR2 is SQIVND (reference sequence). V shed 3 bases and J 11 bases; nucleotides not matched to a gene: 5. This CDR3 has 13 amino acids.

This clonotype was seen more than once but under ten times. This chain joins TRBV5-4 and TRBJ2-2; D gene ambiguous. From germline, CDR1 is SGHNT and CDR2 YYREEE (reference sequence). Trimming pared 4 bases from V and 3 bases from J, leaving 19 bases between. This CDR3 spans 17 amino acids. The chain's CDR3 is CASSASQLDGYTGELFF. The CDR3 DNA reads as TGTGCCAGCAGCGCCTCCCAGCTTGACGGGTACACCGGGGAGCTGTTTTTT.

V and J are TRBV15 and TRBJ2-2; D call uncertain. The CDR3 is made up of 13 amino acids. CDR1 is LNHNV, CDR2 YYDKDF, per germline (reference sequence). Deletions cut 3 bases from V and 7 bases from J, with 9 bases between. In DNA, the CDR3 is TGTGCCACCAGCAGCCCTCCCAACGGGGAGCTGTTTTTT. This encodes CATSSPPNGELFF.

A note on this clonotype: Its ends do not fully match the called genes, so a read error is possible. The chain uses TRBV15 and TRBJ2-2; D not resolved. In germline, CDR1 is LNHNV, CDR2 YYDKDF (reference sequence). The CDR3 runs to 15 residues. The CDR3 loop reads CAASRKSRNTGELFF. The CDR3 DNA sequence: TGCGCCGCCAGCAGAAAATCCAGGAACACCGGGGAGCTGTTTTTT.

Regarding this clonotype: This may arise from a read error, as a much more abundant clone is one base away. The chain uses TRBV11-2 and TRBJ2-7, with a tentative D call TRBD1 (7 bases). CDR1 is SGHAT, CDR2 FQNNGV, per germline. This CDR3 comprises 15 residues. The CDR3 is CASNRGSGQPYVQYF. The CDR3 DNA is TGTGCCAGCAACCGGGGGTCGGGACAGCCCTACGTGCAGTACTTC. The whole variable domain, remainder taken from reference TRBV11-2 and TRBJ2-7, is EAGVAQSPRYKIIEKRQSVAFWCNPISGHATLYWYQQILGQGPKLLIQFQNNGVVDDSQLPKDRFSAERLKGVDSTLKIQPAKLEDSAVYLCASNRGSGQPYVQYFGPGTRLTVT.

This clonotype has at least ten counts. The chain carries TRBV12-3 or TRBV12-4 and TRBJ1-4; 8 positions agree with TRBD1. CDR3 length: 15 amino acids. V shed 5 bases, J shed 8 bases, and the junction held 10 bases outside the gene matches. CDR3: CASSADRGLGEKLFF. The CDR3 nucleotides are TGTGCCAGCAGTGCAGACAGGGGTTTGGGGGAAAAACTGTTTTTT.

This clonotype was detected ten times or more. V is TRBV7-9 and J is TRBJ2-7; TRBD1 matches 9 bases. Germline CDR1 reads SEHNR; CDR2 reads FQNEAQ (reference sequence). The CDR3 covers 15 residues. Trimming took 5 bases from V and 6 from J; bases not matched to a gene: 11. In DNA, the CDR3 is TGTGCCAGCAGCGGAACCGGGACAGGGTATGTCGAGCAGTACTTC. Its translation is CASSGTGTGYVEQYF.

This chain links TRBV6-1 with TRBJ1-4; 10 bases are shared with TRBD1. CDR1 is MNHNS and CDR2 is SASEGT in the germline V gene. The CDR3 totals 15 residues. The V gene end was trimmed by 3 bases and the J gene end by 4 bases; junction bases not matched to a gene: 2. In nucleotides, the CDR3 is TGTGCCAGCAGTGACGGGACAGGGGATAATGAAAAACTGTTTTTT. Translated, it gives CASSDGTGDNEKLFF.

With respect to this clonotype: A read error is possible here, since a much larger clone lies one base away. The V call is TRBV2, the J call TRBJ2-2; TRBD2 might be the D (6 bases). CDR1 and CDR2 (germline): SNHLY, FYNNEI. The CDR3 has 16 residues. CDR3 in DNA: TGTGCCAGCAGTTACTCTAGGCAGACGAACACCGGGGGGCTGTTTTTT. This gives the protein CASSYSRQTNTGGLFF.

This clonotype was recorded at least ten times. The genes are TRBV19 and TRBJ2-3; D possibly matches TRBD1 or TRBD2 (6 bases each). From germline, CDR1 is LNHDA and CDR2 SQIVND (reference sequence). The V end lost 5 bases, the J end lost 5 bases, and 17 bases lay between the germline ends. The CDR3 sequence is 15 residues long. CDR3 in amino acids: CASSSPRGRIDTQYF. The CDR3 DNA follows: TGTGCCAGTAGTTCGCCCCGGGGGCGGATAGATACGCAGTATTTT.

The chain has TRBV3-1 and TRBJ2-7; TRBD2 matches 9 bases. J lost 5 bases, V lost 4 bases, and 12 bases had no gene match. The CDR3 is 16 amino acids. Germline V gene sequence: CDR1 LGHDT, CDR2 YNNKEL (reference sequence). The CDR3 region is CASSPYVAGVNNEQYF. Written as DNA, the CDR3 is TGTGCCAGCAGCCCATACGTAGCGGGAGTGAACAACGAGCAGTACTTC.

This clonotype was detected ten times or more. The rearrangement joins TRBV7-9 to TRBJ2-3; a possible D gene is TRBD1 (6 bases). Trimming took 4 bases from V and 2 from J, leaving 13 bases between them. Germline values: CDR1 SEHNR, CDR2 FQNEAQ (reference sequence). This CDR3 has 15 amino acids. DNA of the CDR3: TGTGCCAGCAGCTACAGGGTTGGGGCCACAGATACGCAGTATTTT. As protein: CASSYRVGATDTQYF. The full variable domain, its missing parts supplied by reference TRBV7-9 and TRBJ2-3, is DTGVSQNPRHKITKRGQNVTFRCDPISEHNRLYWYRQTLGQGPEFLTYFQNEAQLEKSRLLSDRFSAERPKGSFSTLEIQRTEQGDSAMYLCASSYRVGATDTQYFGPGTRLTVL.

This clonotype was detected only a few times. A much larger clone lies a single base off, so this may be a read error. This sequence joins TRBV29-1 and TRBJ2-1; D unclear. This CDR3 spans 13 amino acids. CDR1 and CDR2 from the germline V gene are SQVTM and ANQGSEA. CDR3 loop: CSADGGSYSEQFF. The CDR3 coding sequence is TGCAGCGCCGATGGTGGGTCCTACAGTGAGCAGTTCTTC.

This clonotype was detected a few times. A much larger clone sits a single nucleotide away, making a read error possible. This chain uses TRBV9 with TRBJ2-1, with no clear D. The CDR3 sequence is 13 residues long. CDR1 and CDR2 from the germline V gene are SGDLS and YYNGEE. Trimming shortened V by 7 bases and J by 5 bases, and 13 bases separated the two germline ends. The CDR3: CASRPEVDNEQFF. CDR3 nucleotides: TGTGCCAGCCGCCCCGAGGTGGACAATGAGCAGTTCTTC.

Comment on this clonotype: This sequence may be a read error, since a much larger clone differs from it by one base. J is TRBJ2-1 and V is TRBV14, with TRBD1 as a possible D gene (6 bases). This CDR3 comprises 16 residues. The germline gives CDR1 SGHDN, CDR2 FVKESK. The CDR3 DNA is TGTGCCAGCAGCGAAGTAGACAGGCTCCTAAACAATGAGCAGTCCTTC. Its protein is CASSEVDRLLNNEQSF.

This chain joins TRBV12-5 and TRBJ1-1, with 9 bases matching TRBD1. Germline V gene sequence: CDR1 LGHNT, CDR2 FRNRAP. Trimming removed 5 bases from V and 1 base from J; junction bases left unmatched: 5. The CDR3 has 15 amino acids. The CDR3 DNA reads as TGTGCTAGTGGTCCTGGACAGGGGCCGAACACTGAAGCTTTCTTT. Translating it yields CASGPGQGPNTEAFF. Full variable domain (missing parts from reference TRBV12-5 and TRBJ1-1): DARVTQTPRHKVTEMGQEVTMRCQPILGHNTVFWYRQTMMQGLELLAYFRNRAPLDDSGMPKDRFSAEMPDATLATLKIQPSEPRDSAVYFCASGPGQGPNTEAFFGQGTRLTVV.

The chain joins TRBV7-8 to TRBJ2-6; weak D call: TRBD1 (6 bases). The CDR3 extends over 17 amino acids. CDR1 and CDR2 (germline): SGHVS, FQNEAQ. V was shortened by 1 base and J by 3 bases, with 13 bases between the two germline ends. CDR3 coding DNA: TGTGCCAGCAGCTTAGAGCGGTACAGGGATGGGGCCAACGTCCTGACTTTC. It codes for CASSLERYRDGANVLTF.

J is TRBJ2-2 and V is TRBV6-6, with 7 nucleotides matching TRBD1. V lost 7 bases, J lost 0 bases, and 5 bases stayed unmatched. The length of the CDR3 is 15 residues. Looked up from germline, CDR1 is MNHNY and CDR2 is SVGAGI (reference sequence). The CDR3 region is CASISGTANTGELFF. The CDR3 DNA reads TGTGCCAGCATATCGGGGACAGCGAACACCGGGGAGCTGTTTTTT.

This clonotype has at least ten counts. The chain recombines TRBV9 with TRBJ2-1; D ambiguous. In germline, CDR1 is SGDLS, CDR2 YYNGEE. V lost 4 bases to trimming and J lost 0 bases, with 8 bases between them. The CDR3 length is 14 residues. In DNA form, the CDR3 reads TGTGCCAGCAGCAGGCGGAGCTCCTACAATGAGCAGTTCTTC. Its protein product is CASSRRSSYNEQFF.